The text below deals with one T cell receptor (beta chain). Its antigen is unidentified. This sample stems from a study of cytomegalovirus exposure and HLA in healthy donors. Primers for the PCR totalled 60 Vbeta and 13 Jbeta. Some clones are missing from TCRdb's copy, which holds only in-frame ones; the method was immunoSEQ multiplex PCR. The sample records some 96,000 clones, roughly three fifths being singletons. Findings of the study overall: Many donors carried some public TCRs, although rarity characterized most TCR sequences.

The sample taken for sequencing was PBMCs. The sequence was obtained from a man between 60 and 75 years old in good health and CMV-seronegative.

The CDR3 region has the DNA TGTGCCAGCAGCTCGTCCGGGACGGCGGGGCTCTATGGCTACACCTTC. Residues: CASSSSGTAGLYGYTF. The chain joins TRBV5-4 to TRBJ1-2; possibly TRBD1 for D (5 bases). The CDR3 has 16 residues. Germline assignment: CDR1 SGHNT and CDR2 YYREEE (reference sequence). V was trimmed by 3 bases and J by 4 bases, leaving 19 bases between them.